A selection of T cell receptor beta chains follows, all from one sample in a study of blood T cells in healthy people across ages. Each CDR3 protein gets one entry after TCRdb re-called the 5' RACE reads with MiXCR. This table has just over 1 million distinct CDR3 sequences, roughly 45% appearing once. The material sequenced was blood. These receptor sequences come from a woman in her sixties in good health. Both conserved end residues are part of each CDR3.

j_call v_call cdr3_length cdr3_aa
. TRBV15 15 CATSRDEGWTYEQYF
TRBJ2-1 TRBV5-1 17 CASSLVVSGGGYSEQFF
TRBJ2-3 TRBV20-1 12 CSARSLTDTQYF
TRBJ2-7 TRBV27 15 CASSPRHNLGYEQYF
TRBJ2-5 TRBV5-1 15 CASSLEGGTQETQYF
TRBJ2-3 TRBV21-1 14 CASKTGGNTDTQYF
TRBJ2-7 TRBV14 14 CASSQATGVYEQYF
TRBJ1-2 TRBV9 11 CASSATYGYTF
TRBJ2-1 TRBV4-2 16 CASSRGLAGVGDEQFF
TRBJ2-3 TRBV20-1 16 CSAQGQREWGTDTQYF
TRBJ2-3 TRBV4-1 18 CASSQRSSRQGAADTQYF
TRBJ2-7 TRBV20-1 15 CSARDFELDSYEQYF
TRBJ1-2 TRBV7-2 13 CASSPGDSYGYTF
TRBJ2-5 TRBV4-1 13 CASSPGPQGTQYF
TRBJ2-7 TRBV30 15 CAWSGPPAASYEQYF
TRBJ2-7 TRBV9 13 CASSIGPSYEQYF
TRBJ1-2 TRBV7-8 16 CASSLESPWINYGYTF
TRBJ1-2 TRBV5-1 12 CASSFRGYGYTF
TRBJ1-4 TRBV2 15 CASSPRGSANEKLFF
TRBJ1-4 TRBV6-7 15 CASRRPGQGHEKLFF
TRBJ2-7 TRBV28 14 CASSVMGTTYEQYF
TRBJ1-2 TRBV5-4 15 CASSLKSSRIHGYTF
TRBJ2-1 TRBV20-1 15 CSAYRDRVGVNEQFF
TRBJ2-4 TRBV6-6 15 CASSYGDKRGDIQYF
TRBJ2-7 TRBV12-3/TRBV12-4 13 CASSLAGGAEQYF
TRBJ2-5 TRBV7-6 15 CASSYSVGVGETQYF
TRBJ2-7 TRBV9 14 CASGSGRVADEQYF